The rows below give T cell receptor beta chains drawn from one sample of a study of T cells expressing NK-cell markers. TCRdb reprocessed the 5' RACE reads and keeps a single row for each CDR3 protein, giving no DNA. This listing includes about 460,000 distinct CDR3 sequences. The sequencing sample was made of blood T cells: a sorted CD56 or NKG2C T cell subset, CD4+ or CD8+ T cells, or bulk PBMC T cells (not recorded which). The receptors stem from a woman between 50 and 59 years old in good health. The CDR3 runs from the conserved cysteine through the conserved F or W.

TRBV24-1	TRBJ2-6	CATSEYRGSGANVLTF
TRBV15	TRBJ2-1	CATSREVVDYRNEQFF
TRBV10-3	TRBJ2-7	CAIGTGDSYEQYF
TRBV10-2	TRBJ2-5	CASSATASGNQETQYF
TRBV4-1	TRBJ1-1	CASSQGELTTEAFF
TRBV30	TRBJ2-7	CAWTGTGDEQYF
TRBV29-1	TRBJ1-2	CSVSSRGAGVGYTF
TRBV29-1	TRBJ2-4	CSADTGAQNIQYF
TRBV5-1	TRBJ2-1	CASQDTSNRFF
TRBV4-1	TRBJ1-3	CASSQHPGPRRNSGNTIYF
TRBV5-1	TRBJ1-2	CASSFEAGDSYGYTF
TRBV9	TRBJ2-3	CASSSRLAGSSDTQYF
TRBV20-1	TRBJ2-6	CSAATGRYSGANVLTF
TRBV28	TRBJ2-7	CASTRGTGYEQYF
TRBV4-1	TRBJ1-5	CASSQVTAGQPQHF
TRBV19	TRBJ2-5	CASSTEPGEGRERQETQYF